This is a list of T cell receptor beta chains from one sample in a study of patients and donors after allogeneic stem cell transplantation. TCRdb re-called the RT-PCR reads through MiXCR, storing one row per CDR3 protein. This sample yields about 110,000 distinct CDR3 sequences, of which approximately 40% are seen a single time; around 30% belongs to the top ten. The sequenced sample was blood, either unsorted or a sorted T cell fraction (not recorded which). These TCRs come from a human donor who was either an allogeneic HSCT recipient or a stem cell or donor lymphocyte infusion donor (not recorded which). It is not recorded whose cells these are; they may come from a transplant donor. CDR3s include the opening cysteine and the closing phenylalanine or tryptophan. D genes are given only for firm matches. A clone size is listed for some rows: how often the clone was seen (once, few, many), or a class if it is expanded.

d_call: .
clone_size: few
v_call: TRBV6-2/TRBV6-3
j_call: TRBJ1-1
cdr3_aa: CASSYRGTPNTEAFF
cdr3_nt: TGTGCCAGCAGTTACCGAGGGACGCCAAACACTGAAGCTTTCTTT

d_call: TRBD1
clone_size: .
v_call: TRBV7-2
j_call: TRBJ1-2
cdr3_aa: CASSFAPGQGNYGYTF
cdr3_nt: TGTGCCAGCAGCTTCGCACCGGGACAGGGGAACTATGGCTACACCTTC

d_call: .
clone_size: .
v_call: TRBV2
j_call: TRBJ2-2
cdr3_aa: CASRNEQTANTGELFF
cdr3_nt: TGTGCCAGCAGGAATGAGCAGACCGCGAACACCGGGGAGCTGTTTTTT

d_call: .
clone_size: .
v_call: TRBV6-2/TRBV6-3
j_call: TRBJ2-7
cdr3_aa: CASSYDPTGYEQYF
cdr3_nt: TGTGCCAGCAGTTACGACCCGACAGGCTACGAGCAGTACTTC

d_call: .
clone_size: .
v_call: TRBV6-2/TRBV6-3
j_call: TRBJ1-5
cdr3_aa: CASSYPPSGGPQHF
cdr3_nt: TGTGCCAGCAGTTACCCCCCCTCCGGAGGGCCCCAGCATTTT

d_call: .
clone_size: .
v_call: TRBV28
j_call: TRBJ1-4
cdr3_aa: CASRPGPATNEKLFF
cdr3_nt: TGTGCCAGCAGACCCGGTCCCGCAACTAATGAAAAACTGTTTTTT

d_call: .
clone_size: few
v_call: TRBV20-1
j_call: TRBJ1-1
cdr3_aa: CSVVGENTEAFF
cdr3_nt: TGCAGTGTGGTGGGGGAGAACACTGAAGCTTTCTTT

d_call: TRBD2
clone_size: .
v_call: TRBV5-1
j_call: TRBJ2-1
cdr3_aa: CASGSAGAYNEQFF
cdr3_nt: TGCGCCAGCGGTTCTGCGGGAGCATACAATGAGCAGTTCTTC

d_call: TRBD2
clone_size: .
v_call: TRBV10-3
j_call: TRBJ2-7
cdr3_aa: CATTKTSGEQYF
cdr3_nt: TGTGCCACAACCAAGACTAGCGGCGAGCAGTACTTC

d_call: .
clone_size: few
v_call: TRBV12-3/TRBV12-4
j_call: TRBJ2-5
cdr3_aa: CASSPDGRQESQYF
cdr3_nt: TGTGCCAGCAGTCCGGACGGACGTCAGGAGTCCCAGTACTTC

d_call: .
clone_size: .
v_call: TRBV20-1
j_call: TRBJ2-7
cdr3_aa: CSAKSTYEQYF
cdr3_nt: TGCAGTGCTAAATCCACCTACGAGCAGTACTTC

d_call: .
clone_size: .
v_call: TRBV5-1
j_call: TRBJ1-2
cdr3_aa: CASSRAPGDGNGYTF
cdr3_nt: TGCGCCAGCAGCCGCGCTCCAGGGGATGGAAATGGCTACACCTTC

d_call: .
clone_size: many
v_call: TRBV6-5
j_call: TRBJ1-5
cdr3_aa: CASRRDGDQPQHF
cdr3_nt: TGTGCCAGCAGACGGGACGGAGATCAGCCCCAGCATTTT

d_call: .
clone_size: .
v_call: TRBV12-3/TRBV12-4
j_call: TRBJ2-3
cdr3_aa: CASSPGLDTQYF
cdr3_nt: TGTGCCAGCAGTCCGGGGTTAGATACGCAGTATTTT

d_call: .
clone_size: few
v_call: TRBV5-1
j_call: TRBJ1-2
cdr3_aa: CASSTQGYEYGYTF
cdr3_nt: TGCGCCAGCAGCACCCAGGGTTATGAGTATGGCTACACCTTC

d_call: .
clone_size: few
v_call: TRBV6-5
j_call: TRBJ1-1
cdr3_aa: CASSYKYGTEAFF
cdr3_nt: TGTGCCAGCAGTTATAAGTATGGCACTGAAGCTTTCTTT

d_call: .
clone_size: .
v_call: TRBV12-3/TRBV12-4
j_call: TRBJ2-1
cdr3_aa: CASSLLHSYNEQFF
cdr3_nt: TGTGCCAGCAGTTTGCTCCACTCCTACAATGAGCAGTTCTTC

d_call: .
clone_size: .
v_call: TRBV6-2/TRBV6-3
j_call: TRBJ2-7
cdr3_aa: CASSPRGRDEQYF
cdr3_nt: TGTGCCAGCAGTCCCAGGGGCAGGGACGAGCAGTACTTC

d_call: TRBD1
clone_size: .
v_call: TRBV4-2
j_call: TRBJ1-1
cdr3_aa: CASSQPGQGGTFF
cdr3_nt: TGTGCCAGCAGCCAGCCGGGACAGGGTGGAACTTTCTTT

d_call: .
clone_size: .
v_call: TRBV4-3
j_call: TRBJ2-1
cdr3_aa: CASSLEDGHNEQFF
cdr3_nt: TGCGCCAGCAGCCTTGAAGACGGACACAATGAGCAGTTCTTC

d_call: .
clone_size: .
v_call: TRBV4-3
j_call: TRBJ2-3
cdr3_aa: CASSQERRLTDTQYF
cdr3_nt: TGCGCCAGCAGCCAAGAACGGCGGCTCACAGATACGCAGTATTTT

d_call: TRBD2
clone_size: .
v_call: TRBV29-1
j_call: TRBJ2-2
cdr3_aa: CSVAKTSGGANTGELFF
cdr3_nt: TGCAGCGTGGCAAAGACTAGCGGGGGCGCGAACACCGGGGAGCTGTTTTTT

d_call: .
clone_size: few
v_call: TRBV20-1
j_call: TRBJ2-5
cdr3_aa: CSARDLEGPETQYF
cdr3_nt: TGCAGTGCTAGAGATCTAGAGGGGCCGGAGACCCAGTACTTC